This T cell receptor beta chain originates from a study of cytotoxic CD8 clonotypes in ibrutinib-treated CLL (dated by TCRdb to 2020 to 2022). In the study overall: The cohort included some 14 treatment-naive and about a dozen relapsed/refractory patients; 17 were IGHV unmutated. Partial responses were observed in some 24 patients and complete responses in 2; after a median follow-up of 68 months, remission was maintained in 14 patients and progression was observed in about twelve. Response samples were obtained after a median of approximately twelve months of treatment, with a range of about 6 to 36 months. On average, each sample yielded about 260,000 productive templates and about 94,000 productive rearrangements. Of the roughly 81 people in the trial, some 28 had longitudinal samples available. Cryopreserved peripheral blood mononuclear cells were collected at three points: before therapy, at response, and at either sustained remission or disease progression. All remission and progressive disease samples were collected while patients were still receiving ibrutinib. Overall study results and their limits: Lymph node repertoires were not examined, and the timing of sampling was not matched between patients in sustained remission and those whose disease progressed. Baseline clonality exceeded that of age-matched healthy donors and correlated strongly with circulating CD8+ T-cell counts. Public clonotypes were rare and either contracted or stayed stable during treatment, and the rise in clonality at ibrutinib response reflected the expansion of private clonotypes. At ibrutinib response clonality went up, during sustained remission it held steady, and at progression it dropped back toward baseline.

The meaning of the sample's time point label: roughly 2 years on ibrutinib. For TCR beta library preparation, roughly 1.8 micrograms of genomic DNA was extracted from cryopreserved PBMCs. Longitudinal blood samples from CLL patients on ibrutinib monotherapy were analyzed using high-throughput TCR beta sequencing. The patients took part in an open-label, single-center phase 2 trial of ibrutinib monotherapy. Each clonotype received, on average, about 10x coverage in deep resolution sequencing performed on a MiSeq, where the target depth lay between 1 in 1 million and 1 in 200,000 T cells. The immunoSEQ hsTCRB Kit was used to generate the TCR beta libraries. In the paper's pipeline: Data were analyzed with ImmunoSEQ Data Assistant and ImmunoSEQ Analyzer, with V, D and J genes assigned per IMGT definitions. Clonality, with values ranging from 0 to 1, was calculated as one minus the normalized Shannon entropy of productive rearrangement frequencies. Only overrepresented clonotypes making up at least 0.05% of each patient's repertoire were included in the public clonotype analysis. Repertoires from approximately 12 age-matched healthy donors in immuneACCESS were used as clonality controls. In TCRdb, the immuneACCESS table is reduced to in-frame sequences with V and J assigned. These tables do not hold every clone; where another copy was compared, an unresolved V gene accounts for under half, and the others remain unexplained. Clone size and V and J calls were adopted from that table, with D and trimming inferred from the DNA. This sample lists 100,000 or so clones; roughly 57% were detected once. The leading ten clones occupy about 40% of the sample.

A single count supports this clone. Its target antigen remains unknown. No much larger clone exists at a distance of one base, and base qualities are not known. V is pared back by 4 bases and J by 0 bases, with 22 bases lying between the germline termini. The CDR3 holds 17 amino acids from the cysteine to the phenylalanine. Here the CDR3 DNA is all that survives: 51 bases in frame from base 1. The germline V gene (reference sequence) supplies CDR1 GTSNPN and CDR2 SVGIG. The sample was PBMCs, taken after 24 months of ibrutinib treatment. This TCR was recovered from a human donor with chronic lymphocytic leukemia. This chain is built from TRBV30 and TRBJ2-7; the D gene could be either TRBD1 or TRBD2, each agreeing at 5 bases. In nucleotide form, the sequence is TGTGCCTGGATCCAGGGAGCTCTGGTAAAAAGCTCCTACGAGCAGTACTTC. Protein translation: CAWIQGALVKSSYEQYF.